This is a list of T cell receptor beta chains from one sample in a study of CD8+ T cells in alopecia areata. Using immunoSEQ multiplex PCR, the repertoire was profiled, and TCRdb retains in-frame clones only, with some absent. Found here are 200,000 to 250,000 clones, under 70% of them singletons; the top ten hold about 4%. The material was CD4+ T cells sorted from blood, obtained at week 4, from a patient treated with tofacitinib. The receptors stem from a human donor with alopecia areata. Both conserved end residues are part of each CDR3. D genes are given only for firm matches. Clone size is stated in some rows and not others, as once, few, many or a class when expanded.

v_call,d_call,clone_size,j_call,cdr3_nt,cdr3_aa
TRBV6-5,.,once,TRBJ2-2,TGTGCCAGCAGTTACGGGGGTAGCTCCGGGGAGCTGTTTTTT,CASSYGGSSGELFF
TRBV29-1,TRBD1,few,TRBJ2-2,TGCAGCGTTGCCAGACAGGGAGCCACCGGGGAGCTGTTTTTT,CSVARQGATGELFF
TRBV6-5,TRBD2,.,TRBJ2-3,TGTGCCAGCAGTTACGGACTAGCGGGGGGGACAGATACGCAGTATTTT,CASSYGLAGGTDTQYF
TRBV30,.,.,TRBJ1-5,TGTGCCTGGGGGGGAGCCGGCGATCAGCCCCAGCATTTT,CAWGGAGDQPQHF
TRBV4-3,.,.,TRBJ2-5,TGCGCCAGCAGCTACGTGAGAGGGTCCCTCCAAGAGACCCAGTACTTC,CASSYVRGSLQETQYF
TRBV27,TRBD2,.,TRBJ2-7,TGTGCCAGCAGCCCGAGGTCCAGCGGGGGCTACGAGCAGTACTTC,CASSPRSSGGYEQYF
TRBV29-1,.,few,TRBJ2-6,TGCAGCGTGGAGACGGCTGGGGCCAACGTCCTGACTTTC,CSVETAGANVLTF
TRBV5-1,.,.,TRBJ2-4,TGCGCCAGCAGCTTGGACTCAGCGCTAGCCAAAAACATTCAGTACTTC,CASSLDSALAKNIQYF
TRBV7-9,.,.,TRBJ2-1,TGTGCCAGCAGCCTACGGGACGGCGGGCCGCAGTTCTTC,CASSLRDGGPQFF
TRBV29-1,TRBD1,.,TRBJ2-7,TGCAGCGTCGGACAGGGGGTCTCCTACGAGCAGTACTTC,CSVGQGVSYEQYF
TRBV19,TRBD1,once,TRBJ1-5,TGTGCCAGTGGTTCCCTTGGACAGGGGGCAGAGCATTTT,CASGSLGQGAEHF
TRBV7-2,TRBD1,.,TRBJ1-2,TGTGCCAGCAGCTTAGGTGCTTCGGACAGGAACTATGGCTACACCTTC,CASSLGASDRNYGYTF
TRBV15,TRBD1,once,TRBJ1-2,TGTGCCACCAGCAGAGACAGGGGGAGCCCTAACTATGGCTACACCTTC,CATSRDRGSPNYGYTF
TRBV11-2,.,few,TRBJ1-4,TGTGCCAGCAGCTTAGTACAGGGCGTTGAAAAACTGTTTTTT,CASSLVQGVEKLFF
TRBV28,.,few,TRBJ1-5,TGTGCCAGCAGTCCCCTAACCCGCAATCAGCCCCAGCATTTT,CASSPLTRNQPQHF
TRBV4-2,TRBD2,.,TRBJ2-7,TGTGCCAGCAGCCAAGCTGGGACTAGCGGGGGCCGCTCCGTCTACGAGCAGTACTTC,CASSQAGTSGGRSVYEQYF
TRBV19,.,.,TRBJ1-3,TGTGCCAGTAGTCCTGCGGAGTTGTCGGGAAACACCATATATTTT,CASSPAELSGNTIYF
TRBV18,.,.,TRBJ1-5,TGTGCCAGCTCCCCATTAAGAGATCAGCCCCAGCATTTT,CASSPLRDQPQHF
TRBV29-1,TRBD1,.,TRBJ2-7,TGCAGCGTTGCCGCCGGACAGGGGGCTCGCGAGCAGTACTTC,CSVAAGQGAREQYF
TRBV29-1,.,few,TRBJ2-1,TGCAGCGTTGAAGTTGGGCAGGTTTTTGGGAATGAGCAGTTCTTC,CSVEVGQVFGNEQFF
TRBV30,.,.,TRBJ1-2,TGTGCCTGGAGCTCCGGGACCGACCATGGCTACACCTTC,CAWSSGTDHGYTF
TRBV9,TRBD1,.,TRBJ1-1,TGTGCCAGCAGCGTAGGGACAGGGAGAATGAACACTGAAGCTTTCTTT,CASSVGTGRMNTEAFF
TRBV29-1,.,few,TRBJ1-2,TGCAGCGTAGCTAAAAGGTGGGGAGTTAACTATGGCTACACCTTC,CSVAKRWGVNYGYTF
TRBV19,TRBD1,.,TRBJ1-2,TGTGCCAGCTGGTGGACAGGCGGACGTAACTATGGCTACACCTTC,CASWWTGGRNYGYTF
TRBV5-6,.,.,TRBJ2-7,TGTGCCAGCAGCTTGCGAAGGGGATACGAGCAGTACTTC,CASSLRRGYEQYF
TRBV5-1,TRBD1,.,TRBJ2-6,TGCGCCAGCAGACAAACAGGGGTTGGGGCCAACGTCCTGACTTTC,CASRQTGVGANVLTF
TRBV5-6,.,.,TRBJ2-6,TGTGCCAGCAGTGTATTTTCTGGGGCCAACGTCCTGACTTTC,CASSVFSGANVLTF